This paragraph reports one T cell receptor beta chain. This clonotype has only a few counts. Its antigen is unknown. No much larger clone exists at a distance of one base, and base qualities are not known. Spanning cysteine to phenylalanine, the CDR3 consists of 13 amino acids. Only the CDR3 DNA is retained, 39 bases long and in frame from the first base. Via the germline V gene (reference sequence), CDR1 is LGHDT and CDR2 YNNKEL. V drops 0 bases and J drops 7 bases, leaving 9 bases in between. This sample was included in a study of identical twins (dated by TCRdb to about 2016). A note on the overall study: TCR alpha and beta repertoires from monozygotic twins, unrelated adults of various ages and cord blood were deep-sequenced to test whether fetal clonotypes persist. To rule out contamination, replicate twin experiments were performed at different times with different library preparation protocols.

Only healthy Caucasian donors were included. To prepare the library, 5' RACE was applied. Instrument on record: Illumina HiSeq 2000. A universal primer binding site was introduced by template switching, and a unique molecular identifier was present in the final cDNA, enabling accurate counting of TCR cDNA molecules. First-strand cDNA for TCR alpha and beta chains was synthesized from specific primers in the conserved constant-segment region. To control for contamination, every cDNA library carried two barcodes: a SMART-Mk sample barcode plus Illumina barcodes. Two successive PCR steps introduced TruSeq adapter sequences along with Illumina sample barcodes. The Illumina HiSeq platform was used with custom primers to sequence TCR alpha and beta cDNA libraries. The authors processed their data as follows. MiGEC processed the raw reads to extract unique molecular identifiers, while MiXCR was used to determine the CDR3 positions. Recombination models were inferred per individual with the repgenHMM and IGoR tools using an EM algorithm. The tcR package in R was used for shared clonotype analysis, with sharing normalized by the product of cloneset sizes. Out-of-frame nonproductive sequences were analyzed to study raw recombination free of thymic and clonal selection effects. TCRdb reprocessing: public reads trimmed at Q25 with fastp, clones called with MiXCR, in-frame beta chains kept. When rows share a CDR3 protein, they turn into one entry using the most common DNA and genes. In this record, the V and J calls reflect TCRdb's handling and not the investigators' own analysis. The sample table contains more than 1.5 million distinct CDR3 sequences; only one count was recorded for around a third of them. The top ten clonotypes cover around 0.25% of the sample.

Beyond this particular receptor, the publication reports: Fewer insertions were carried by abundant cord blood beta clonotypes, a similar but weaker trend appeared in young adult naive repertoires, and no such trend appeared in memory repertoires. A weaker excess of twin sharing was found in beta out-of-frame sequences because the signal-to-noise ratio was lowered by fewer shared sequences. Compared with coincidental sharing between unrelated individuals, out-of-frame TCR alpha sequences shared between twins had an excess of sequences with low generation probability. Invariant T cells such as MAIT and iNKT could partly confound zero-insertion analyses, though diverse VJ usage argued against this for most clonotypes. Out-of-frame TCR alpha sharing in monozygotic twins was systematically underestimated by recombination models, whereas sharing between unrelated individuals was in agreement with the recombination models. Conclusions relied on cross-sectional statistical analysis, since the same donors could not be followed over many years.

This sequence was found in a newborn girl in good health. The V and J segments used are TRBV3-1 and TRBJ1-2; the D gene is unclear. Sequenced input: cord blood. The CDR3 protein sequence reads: CASSQDGSGGYTF. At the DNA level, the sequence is TGTGCCAGCAGCCAAGATGGTAGTGGTGGCTACACCTTC.